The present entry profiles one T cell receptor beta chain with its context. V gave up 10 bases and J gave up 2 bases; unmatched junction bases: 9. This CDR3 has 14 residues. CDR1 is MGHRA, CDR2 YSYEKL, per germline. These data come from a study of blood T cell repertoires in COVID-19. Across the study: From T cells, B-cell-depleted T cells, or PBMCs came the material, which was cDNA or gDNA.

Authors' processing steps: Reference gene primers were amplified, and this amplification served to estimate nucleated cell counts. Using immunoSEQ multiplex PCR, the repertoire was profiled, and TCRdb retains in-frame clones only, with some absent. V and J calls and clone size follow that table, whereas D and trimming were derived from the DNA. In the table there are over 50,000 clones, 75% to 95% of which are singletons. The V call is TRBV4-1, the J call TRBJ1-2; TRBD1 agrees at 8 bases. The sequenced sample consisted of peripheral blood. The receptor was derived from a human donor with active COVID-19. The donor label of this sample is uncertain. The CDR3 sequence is CATRTRTGNYGYTF. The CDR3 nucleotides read TGCGCCACCAGGACAAGGACAGGGAACTATGGCTACACCTTC.